The 11 T cell receptor beta chains given below trace back to one sample, sequenced in a study of cytomegalovirus exposure and HLA in healthy donors (dated by TCRdb to about 2017). Library prep was done by the immunoSEQ multiplex PCR assay. The table was pulled from immuneACCESS by TCRdb, which kept in-frame rearrangements only. Such tables lose some clones; where checked, under half of the loss comes from unresolved V genes, and the rest has no known cause. This sample gives 60,000 to 90,000 clones in total; over 80% of them show up just once. The ten largest clones capture about 3% of the sample. Specimen: PBMCs. These receptors were collected from a young man in good health and CMV-seronegative.

The CDR3 nucleotides read TGTGCCAGCAGTCCTGGGGACAGGGCGGGCTCCTACGAGCAGTACGTC. It specifies CASSPGDRAGSYEQYV. V is TRBV25-1 and J is TRBJ2-7, with 9 bases aligning to TRBD1. The CDR3 runs to 16 residues. Germline V lookup: CDR1 MGHDK, CDR2 SYGVNS. The trim removed 5 bases at V and 0 bases at J, leaving 8 bases unmatched.

V and J are TRBV19 and TRBJ2-7, with D possibly matching TRBD1 (5 bases). V dropped 3 bases and J dropped 6 bases, with 12 bases sitting between them. Germline CDR1 reads LNHDA; CDR2 reads SQIVND (reference sequence). The CDR3 sequence is 13 residues long. The CDR3 coding sequence is TGTGCCAGTAGTATCTCCAGGGCCGGCGAGCAGTACTTC. It codes for CASSISRAGEQYF.

The chain uses TRBV7-2 and TRBJ1-2, with 8 nucleotides matching TRBD1. CDR3 length: 15 amino acids. From germline, CDR1 is SGHTA and CDR2 FQGNSA. Germline trimming cut 5 bases from V and 4 bases from J; bases unmatched to any gene: 9. The DNA for the CDR3 is TGTGCCAGCAGCCCTCGGACAGGGCTACTCTATGGCTACACCTTC. This sequence encodes CASSPRTGLLYGYTF.

This chain joins TRBV9 and TRBJ1-3, with D perhaps matching TRBD1 (5 bases). V shed 0 bases and J shed 2 bases, with 9 bases lying between them. The CDR3 is 15 amino acids. CDR1 is SGDLS, CDR2 YYNGEE, per germline. CDR3 residues: CASSVETVTGNTIYF. CDR3 DNA: TGTGCCAGCAGCGTAGAGACAGTTACTGGAAACACCATATATTTT.

This chain uses TRBV19 with TRBJ2-1; D is uncertain. The CDR3 contains 14 residues. Germline V gene sequence: CDR1 LNHDA, CDR2 SQIVND (reference sequence). Trimming removed 9 bases from V and 4 bases from J, with 16 bases in between. CDR3 nucleotide sequence: TGTGCCAGCTCAACTATCTTCGGGTACAATGAGCAGTTCTTC. It specifies CASSTIFGYNEQFF.

The gene calls are TRBV5-1 and TRBJ1-4; 7 nucleotides align to TRBD1. CDR3 length equals 16 residues. Germline CDR1 reads SGHRS; CDR2 reads YFSETQ. The trim removed 1 base at V and 0 bases at J, leaving 3 bases unmatched. CDR3 in DNA: TGCGCCAGCAGCTTGCAGGGGGGAGCAACTAATGAAAAACTGTTTTTT. This translates into CASSLQGGATNEKLFF.

This clone occurred once. This chain uses TRBV2 with TRBJ2-7; 12 nucleotides line up with TRBD2. The CDR3 runs to 15 residues. V lost 5 bases and J lost 5; bases outside the gene matches: 7. Germline lookup yields CDR1 SNHLY and CDR2 FYNNEI. CDR3 in amino acids: CASSKTSGRAHEQYV. The CDR3 DNA sequence: TGTGCCAGCAGTAAGACTAGCGGGAGAGCCCACGAGCAGTACGTC.

The chain uses TRBV7-2 and TRBJ2-3; the match to TRBD2 covers 8 bases. CDR3 length: 18 amino acids. V was clipped by 4 bases and J by 4 bases; unmatched bases: 16. The germline CDR1 and CDR2 sequences are SGHTA and FQGNSA. The CDR3, as DNA: TGTGCCAGCAGCTCCCCCCGGGGGACTAGAGGGGGGGCAGATACGCAGTATTTT. As protein: CASSSPRGTRGGADTQYF.

V usage is TRBV6-7 and J usage is TRBJ1-2; the match to TRBD1 covers 7 bases. TRBV6-7 is known as an ORF, though its function is uncertain. CDR3 length equals 20 residues. V lost 1 base, J lost 3 bases, and 20 bases stayed unmatched. The CDR3 sequence is CASSYYDRAKAPEGDYGYTF. The CDR3 DNA follows: TGTGCCAGCAGTTACTACGACAGGGCGAAGGCACCCGAAGGTGACTATGGCTACACCTTC.

The chain employs TRBV9 and TRBJ2-7, with 8 nucleotides matching TRBD2. Looked up from germline, CDR1 is SGDLS and CDR2 is YYNGEE. This CDR3 region has 13 residues. With V trimmed by 4 bases and J by 4 bases, 4 bases remained unmatched. CDR3 residues: CASSPRGGYEQYF. CDR3 DNA sequence: TGTGCCAGCAGCCCCCGGGGGGGGTACGAGCAGTACTTC.

This rearrangement joins TRBV5-1 to TRBJ2-5; the D gene is possibly TRBD2 (5 bases). This CDR3 comprises 13 residues. CDR1 is SGHRS, CDR2 YFSETQ, per germline. The V end was cut by 6 bases, the J end by 2 bases, with 11 bases between. CDR3: CASTQSGQETQYF. The CDR3 DNA reads TGCGCCAGCACCCAATCGGGGCAAGAGACCCAGTACTTC.